Only a few counts were recorded for the clone carrying this T cell receptor beta chain. Original analysis: Scientists estimated how many nucleated cells there were by amplifying reference gene primers. TCRdb's copy holds only in-frame clones and misses some; the assay was immunoSEQ multiplex PCR. V and J calls and clone size are given by that table; D and trimming were obtained from the DNA. The repertoire holds 35,000 to 55,000 clones, with 80% to 85% as singletons. These data originate in a study of blood T cell repertoires in COVID-19. Study-wide background: From the United States, Italy and Spain came samples of acute and convalescent COVID-19. T cells, B-cell-depleted T cells, or PBMCs provided the cDNA or gDNA that served as material.

The CDR3 is 14 residues long. V shed 0 bases and J shed 4 bases, with 11 bases lying between them. Germline loops: CDR1 SGHDT, CDR2 YYEEEE. V is TRBV5-6 and J is TRBJ2-7, with D perhaps TRBD2 (6 bases). The sample was peripheral blood. The clonotype comes from a man aged 60-69 years with active COVID-19. CDR3 bases: TGTGCCAGCAGCTTGGCGGGAGCCCCTTACGAGCAGTACTTC. Amino acids: CASSLAGAPYEQYF. Together with reference TRBV5-6 and TRBJ2-7, the CDR3 gives the full variable domain: DAGVTQSPTHLIKTRGQQVTLRCSPKSGHDTVSWYQQALGQGPQFIFQYYEEEERQRGNFPDRFSGHQFPNYSSELNVNALLLGDSALYLCASSLAGAPYEQYFGPGTRLTVT.